Below are 17 T cell receptor beta chains sequenced from a single sample in a study of blood T cell repertoires in COVID-19. Libraries were prepared by immunoSEQ multiplex PCR; TCRdb keeps only in-frame clonotypes and omits some of them. The sample carries about 250,000 clones, 70% to 90% recorded once. The sequencing sample was made of peripheral blood. The receptors were gathered from a woman in her 30s with COVID-19, enrolled during active disease.

The chain uses TRBV2 and TRBJ1-4, with a weak D call TRBD1 (5 bases). CDR1 and CDR2 (germline): SNHLY, FYNNEI. Trimming removed 6 bases from V and 4 bases from J, with 15 bases in between. The CDR3 extends over 15 amino acids. The CDR3 DNA reads TGTGCCAGCAGGGACAAGGGCGCGTTTAATGAAAAACTGTTTTTT. It is translated as CASRDKGAFNEKLFF.

CDR3 in amino acids: CASSQSGNNSPLHF. The DNA of the CDR3 is TGTGCCAGCAGCCAATCGGGGAATAATTCACCCCTCCACTTT. The genes are TRBV3-1 (or the pseudogene TRBV3-2) and TRBJ1-6, with D hard to call. Trimming removed 2 bases at V and 5 bases at J, with 7 bases between. This CDR3 region has 14 residues. CDR1 is LGHDT and CDR2 is YNNKEL in the germline V gene (reference sequence).

The chain uses TRBV20-1 and TRBJ1-2, with a weak D call TRBD1 (5 bases). This CDR3 spans 14 amino acids. The germline V gene has CDR1 DFQATT and CDR2 SNEGSKA (reference sequence). V lost 3 bases and J lost 4, with 15 bases in between. This chain's CDR3 is CSASLPGVGYGYTF. The DNA for the CDR3 is TGCAGTGCTAGTCTACCGGGGGTGGGCTATGGCTACACCTTC.

The CDR3 sequence: CASSLRDSGFYEQYF. CDR3 coding DNA: TGTGCCAGCAGTCTCCGGGACTCAGGGTTTTACGAGCAGTACTTC. The chain couples TRBV27 to TRBJ2-7; TRBD2 is a possible D gene (6 bases). The CDR3 is made up of 15 amino acids. Germline V gene data show CDR1 as MNHEY and CDR2 as SMNVEV (reference sequence). V gave up 5 bases and J gave up 4 bases, with 18 bases separating them.

This rearrangement joins TRBV5-6 to TRBJ2-2; a possible D gene is TRBD1 (5 bases). The V gene lost 3 bases and the J gene lost 4 bases, with 16 bases spanning the gap. The CDR3 covers 16 residues. The germline CDR1 and CDR2 sequences are SGHDT and YYEEEE. The chain's CDR3 is CASSSYSSRGTGELFF. CDR3 DNA: TGTGCCAGCAGCTCGTACAGTAGTAGGGGCACCGGGGAGCTGTTTTTT.

This chain connects TRBV5-1 to TRBJ1-1; 10 bases match TRBD1. The CDR3 is made up of 15 amino acids. CDR1 SGHRS and CDR2 YFSETQ come from the germline V gene. V shed 4 bases, J shed 7 bases, and the junction held 10 bases outside the gene matches. CDR3: CASSPGTGDIGEAFF. CDR3 DNA: TGCGCCAGCAGCCCCGGGACAGGGGATATCGGTGAAGCTTTCTTT.

The rearrangement links TRBV11-2 to TRBJ2-1; TRBD2 might be the D (7 bases). Trimming pared 4 bases from V and 6 bases from J, leaving 22 bases between. The V gene's germline CDR1 is SGHAT and CDR2 FQNNGV. The CDR3 runs to 17 residues. The CDR3 spells CASSSQGRGLVRNEQFF. The CDR3 DNA is TGTGCCAGCAGCTCCCAGGGGAGGGGTCTGGTCCGCAATGAGCAGTTCTTC. Full variable domain (outside the CDR3, taken from reference TRBV11-2 and TRBJ2-1): EAGVAQSPRYKIIEKRQSVAFWCNPISGHATLYWYQQILGQGPKLLIQFQNNGVVDDSQLPKDRFSAERLKGVDSTLKIQPAKLEDSAVYLCASSSQGRGLVRNEQFFGPGTRLTVL.

The V and J genes are TRBV24-1 and TRBJ1-1; 9 bases are a match to TRBD1. Germline lookup yields CDR1 KGHDR and CDR2 SFDVKD. The CDR3 is 14 residues long. V lost 5 bases and J lost 5; bases outside the gene matches: 5. The CDR3 nucleotides are TGTGCCACCAGTGGGACAGGGGCGGGGACTGAAGCTTTCTTT. It is translated as CATSGTGAGTEAFF.

The V call is TRBV5-4, the J call TRBJ2-3; 16 bases map to TRBD2. The V gene end was trimmed by 0 bases and the J gene end by 2 bases; junction bases not matched to a gene: 6. The CDR3 is 19 amino acids. The germline V gene encodes CDR1 SGHNT and CDR2 YYREEE (reference sequence). The DNA for the CDR3 is TGTGCCAGCAGCTTGGCACCGGGACTAGCGGGGGGGACCACAGATACGCAGTATTTT. Its protein product is CASSLAPGLAGGTTDTQYF.

This chain uses TRBV4-2 with TRBJ2-1; the match to TRBD2 covers 11 bases. The CDR3 sequence is 16 residues long. CDR1 and CDR2 (germline): LGHNA, YNFKEQ. The V segment lost 3 bases and the J segment 5 bases; nucleotides outside the gene matches: 6. The CDR3 is CASSQMLLAGDNEQFF. CDR3 DNA: TGTGCCAGCAGCCAGATGCTACTAGCGGGGGACAATGAGCAGTTCTTC.

CDR3 sequence: CASSQVVPRRGQYF. In nucleotides, the CDR3 is TGCGCCAGCAGCCAAGTAGTCCCCCGGCGCGGCCAGTACTTC. The rearrangement joins TRBV4-3 to TRBJ2-5; D unresolved. Germline V gene lookup returns CDR1 LGHNA and CDR2 YSLEER. CDR3 length equals 14 residues. The V end was cut by 1 base, the J end by 10 bases, with 16 bases between.

The chain has TRBV19 and TRBJ2-1, with D unresolved. Trimming stripped 7 bases from V and 1 base from J, with 11 bases between. In germline, CDR1 is LNHDA, CDR2 SQIVND (reference sequence). This CDR3 has 14 amino acids. The CDR3 reads CASTLTGSYNEQFF. CDR3 nucleotides: TGTGCCAGTACGCTTACTGGTTCCTACAATGAGCAGTTCTTC.

The chain uses TRBV24-1 and TRBJ2-7, with TRBD1 matching 7 bases. The CDR3 consists of 15 residues. Germline lookup yields CDR1 KGHDR and CDR2 SFDVKD. V lost 10 bases to trimming and J lost 2 bases; unmatched junction nucleotides: 13. DNA for the CDR3: TGTGCCACTGAGTCGACGTATCAGGGGGCCTACGAGCAGTACTTC. Translating it yields CATESTYQGAYEQYF.

The chain links TRBV6-2 or TRBV6-3 to TRBJ1-5, with TRBD1 matching 8 bases. This CDR3 comprises 14 residues. Germline-derived CDR1 and CDR2 are MNHEY and SVGEGT. V gave up 4 bases and J gave up 3 bases; unmatched junction bases: 2. Here the CDR3 DNA reads TGTGCCAGCAGTTGGGGACAGGTCAATCAGCCCCAGCATTTT. Protein product: CASSWGQVNQPQHF.

The V gene is TRBV20-1, the J gene TRBJ2-3; tentative D call: TRBD2 (6 bases). The V gene's germline CDR1 is DFQATT and CDR2 SNEGSKA (reference sequence). This CDR3 is built from 16 residues. V lost 6 bases to trimming and J lost 0 bases, with 19 bases between them. The CDR3 protein is CSASGPSSASTDTQYF. The CDR3 DNA reads as TGCAGTGCAAGTGGGCCGTCTAGCGCCAGCACAGATACGCAGTATTTT.

The V gene is TRBV5-4, the J gene TRBJ1-4; no reliable D call. This CDR3 contains 15 residues. Germline V gives CDR1 SGHNT, CDR2 YYREEE (reference sequence). Trimming removed 4 bases at V and 5 bases at J, with 15 bases between. The CDR3 region is CASSRFDGKNEKLFF. In nucleotides, the CDR3 is TGTGCCAGCAGCCGATTCGACGGGAAGAATGAAAAACTGTTTTTT.

This clone was observed a handful of times. This rearrangement joins TRBV24-1 to TRBJ2-2, with D possibly TRBD2 on 5 matching bases. The germline V gene has CDR1 KGHDR and CDR2 SFDVKD. The CDR3 length is 18 residues. V gave up 4 bases and J gave up 3 bases, with 20 bases separating them. In DNA form, the CDR3 reads TGTGCCACCAGTGACCCCACGGGGTCACGGTCGGACACCGGGGAGCTGTTTTTT. Translated, it gives CATSDPTGSRSDTGELFF.